This T cell receptor (beta chain) was observed in a study of blood T cells in healthy people across ages. Across the whole study: About one barcoded beta molecule per two T cells was captured by template switching.

A second 7 to 11 cycle PCR used barcoded and J-beta primers. A 12-random-nucleotide template-switch adaptor tagged each cDNA molecule. TCRdb reprocessed the 5' RACE reads via MiXCR and lists one record per CDR3 protein. The profile shows about 1.6 million distinct CDR3 sequences, 30% to 40% of them singletons. Per sample, at least 5 micrograms of total RNA were extracted. This CDR3 comprises 14 residues. V lost 6 bases, J lost 7 bases, and 17 bases lay in between. Germline lookup yields CDR1 MDHEN and CDR2 SYDVKM. This clonotype was sampled from a woman in her twenties or thirties in good health. V is TRBV28 and J is TRBJ2-3, with D maybe TRBD2 (7 bases). Source material: blood. The CDR3 reads CASRPKGGAYTQYF. CDR3 in DNA: TGTGCCAGCAGGCCGAAGGGGGGGGCATATACGCAGTATTTT.